This T cell receptor (beta chain) came from a study of T cells after yellow fever vaccination. Germline CDR1 reads DFQATT; CDR2 reads SNEGSKA (reference sequence). CDR3 length equals 16 residues. V lost 1 base to trimming and J lost 0 bases, with 10 bases between them. This clonotype came up a few times. Via MiXCR, TCRdb re-called the 5' RACE reads, giving one row per CDR3 protein. The sample records a few hundred thousand distinct CDR3 sequences, approximately 8% being singletons. The receptor comes from a man in his late teens or twenties who received the YFV17D yellow fever vaccine. V usage is TRBV20-1 and J usage is TRBJ1-6; D remains unclear. The sample in question was CD4+ T cells sorted from PBMCs, obtained 5 days after the yellow fever booster vaccination. The CDR3 region is CSARAGRHSYNSPLHF. The CDR3 DNA is TGCAGTGCTAGAGCCGGACGGCACTCCTATAATTCACCCCTCCACTTT.